This entry lists 14 T cell receptor beta chains sequenced from one sample in a study of blood T cell repertoires in COVID-19. Produced via immunoSEQ multiplex PCR; TCRdb's table is partial and in-frame only. This sample carries 120,000 or so clones, more than 75% of them seen once, and the ten largest clones take roughly 3.9%. Sequencing was carried out using peripheral blood. Receptor source: a man in his fifties or sixties with acute or convalescent COVID-19.

This sequence joins TRBV7-8 and TRBJ2-1; tentative D call: TRBD2 (6 bases). Germline assignment: CDR1 SGHVS and CDR2 FQNEAQ. This CDR3 contains 15 residues. V dropped 5 bases and J dropped 6 bases, with 17 bases sitting between them. CDR3 residues: CASSPLASGSNEQFF. In DNA form, the CDR3 reads TGTGCCAGCAGCCCTCTAGCGTCCGGGAGCAATGAGCAGTTCTTC.

V is TRBV24-1 and J is TRBJ1-2, with D uncertain. Germline V gene sequence: CDR1 KGHDR, CDR2 SFDVKD. V was clipped by 3 bases and J by 4 bases, with 5 bases between them. This CDR3 is built from 12 residues. This CDR3 reads CATSDPSYGYTF. CDR3 in DNA: TGTGCCACCAGTGATCCCAGCTATGGCTACACCTTC.

J is TRBJ1-5 and V is TRBV4-1; D is ambiguous. The CDR3 has 14 residues. The V and J ends lost 0 bases and 3 bases respectively, with 6 bases between them. CDR1 is MGHRA, CDR2 YSYEKL, per germline. CDR3 sequence: CASSQEQHNQPQHF. The DNA of the CDR3 is TGCGCCAGCAGCCAAGAACAGCACAATCAGCCCCAGCATTTT.

This chain uses TRBV6-5 with TRBJ2-2; 11 bases fit TRBD2. V gave up 5 bases and J gave up 7 bases; unmatched junction bases: 6. CDR3 length: 15 residues. Germline CDR1 reads MNHEY; CDR2 reads SVGAGI. The CDR3 region has the DNA TGTGCCAGCAGTCGGCTAGCGGGAGGCGGCGGGGAGCTGTTTTTT. Its protein product is CASSRLAGGGGELFF.

The gene calls are TRBV2 and TRBJ2-7, with 11 bases that match TRBD1. J was trimmed by 2 bases and V by 7 bases; bases with no gene match: 4. The CDR3 has 14 residues. Germline lookup yields CDR1 SNHLY and CDR2 FYNNEI. In DNA, the CDR3 is TGTGCCAGCATCTTGGACAGGGGGCCCTACGAGCAGTACTTC. It specifies CASILDRGPYEQYF.

This rearrangement joins TRBV30 to TRBJ1-1; D unresolved. The CDR3 runs to 12 residues. V was trimmed by 2 bases and J by 2 bases, leaving 6 bases between them. Germline assignment: CDR1 GTSNPN and CDR2 SVGIG (reference sequence). This chain's CDR3 is CAWSLLNTEAFF. CDR3 DNA: TGTGCCTGGAGTCTCCTCAACACTGAAGCTTTCTTT.

The chain joins TRBV11-2 to TRBJ1-1; maybe TRBD1 (5 bases). The CDR3 runs to 14 residues. Germline-derived CDR1 and CDR2 are SGHAT and FQNNGV. V lost 4 bases and J 5 bases, leaving 14 bases between the germline ends. The CDR3 protein is CASSSSWGPTEAFF. The CDR3 nucleotides are TGTGCCAGCAGCTCTTCCTGGGGCCCGACTGAAGCTTTCTTT.

V is TRBV30 and J is TRBJ1-2; 9 bases are shared with TRBD1. V gave up 0 bases and J gave up 7 bases; unmatched junction bases: 9. Per germline, CDR1 GTSNPN and CDR2 SVGIG (reference sequence). The CDR3 consists of 15 residues. The CDR3 loop reads CAWSVPDRGYGGYTF. In DNA form, the CDR3 reads TGTGCCTGGAGTGTACCGGACAGGGGTTATGGTGGCTACACCTTC.

Turning to this clone: One junction end disagrees with the germline gene, perhaps due to a read error. The chain couples TRBV19 to TRBJ2-7; possibly TRBD2 for D (6 bases). CDR3 length: 11 amino acids. Germline V gene data show CDR1 as LNHDA and CDR2 as SQIVND (reference sequence). The CDR3 sequence: CASSLWDCRFF. The DNA for the CDR3 is TGTGCCAGTAGTCTATGGGACTGTCGATTCTTC.

The chain has TRBV27 and TRBJ2-2, with a possible D match to TRBD1 (5 bases). The CDR3 covers 15 residues. The germline V gene has CDR1 MNHEY and CDR2 SMNVEV (reference sequence). The V end was cut by 7 bases, the J end by 0 bases, with 12 bases between. CDR3 sequence: CASISQAANTGELFF. As DNA, the CDR3 is TGTGCCAGCATTTCACAGGCCGCGAACACCGGGGAGCTGTTTTTT.

The chain joins TRBV4-3 to TRBJ2-3; D unclear. Germline V gives CDR1 LGHNA, CDR2 YSLEER. Trimming left V 0 bases short and J 1 base short, with 5 bases between. The CDR3 contains 14 residues. CDR3 nucleotides: TGCGCCAGCAGCCAAGAACCGGGCACAGATACGCAGTATTTT. Amino acids: CASSQEPGTDTQYF.

V usage is TRBV28 and J usage is TRBJ2-7; D may be TRBD1 (5 bases). Trimming removed 3 bases at V and 4 bases at J, with 13 bases between. The CDR3 totals 14 residues. Germline CDR1 is MDHEN and CDR2 is SYDVKM. The CDR3 nucleotides read TGTGCCAGCAGTTTGCCTCAGGGTGGGTACGAGCAGTACTTC. Protein sequence: CASSLPQGGYEQYF.

V and J are TRBV19 and TRBJ2-1; D is undetermined. The germline CDR1 and CDR2 sequences are LNHDA and SQIVND (reference sequence). This CDR3 spans 13 amino acids. Trimming took off 8 bases at V and 0 bases at J, with 8 bases between the two ends. The DNA of the CDR3 is TGTGCCAGTTCGGAGATCTCCTACAATGAGCAGTTCTTC. Its protein product is CASSEISYNEQFF. The full variable domain, with the rest looked up from reference TRBV19 and TRBJ2-1, is DGGITQSPKYLFRKEGQNVTLSCEQNLNHDAMYWYRQDPGQGLRLIYYSQIVNDFQKGDIAEGYSVSREKKESFPLTVTSAQKNPTAFYLCASSEISYNEQFFGPGTRLTVL.

This chain uses TRBV7-9 with TRBJ2-3; D is ambiguous. V was cut by 4 bases and J by 1 base, with 3 bases left in between. The CDR3 has 12 residues. From germline, CDR1 is SEHNR and CDR2 FQNEAQ (reference sequence). The CDR3 DNA sequence: TGTGCCAGCAGCTCGGGCACAGATACGCAGTATTTT. Translating gives CASSSGTDTQYF.